Included here is one T cell receptor beta chain sequence, with context. This sample was taken from a study of blood T cell repertoires in COVID-19. Study overall: Samples of COVID-19 (acute and convalescent) were obtained from the United States, Italy and Spain. PBMCs, B-cell-depleted T cells, or T cells provided the cDNA or gDNA that made up the material.

This CDR3 has 16 residues. The V gene end was trimmed by 1 base and the J gene end by 7 bases; junction bases not matched to a gene: 5. CDR1 is MNHEY and CDR2 is SVGAGI in the germline V gene. In the original processing: Amplification from reference gene primers served as the basis for estimated nucleated cell counts. The assay was immunoSEQ multiplex PCR, and TCRdb's table has in-frame clones only and misses some. V, J and clone size were drawn from that table, and D and trimming were deduced from the DNA. Of about 90,000 clones in the sample, roughly 92% were seen once. Sequencing input: peripheral blood. The chain links TRBV6-5 to TRBJ1-4; 11 bases line up with TRBD1. The sequence was obtained from a woman aged 60-75 years with active COVID-19. The CDR3 DNA reads TGTGCCAGCAGTTACTTCCGGACAGGGGGCCTTGAAAAACTGTTTTTT. Its translation is CASSYFRTGGLEKLFF.